A single sample is the source of the 9 T cell receptor beta chains below, sequenced in a study of blood T cell dynamics during melanoma immunotherapy. Sequencing used immunoSEQ multiplex PCR; TCRdb keeps in-frame clones, though not all of them. The table has thousands of clones, around 85% seen once. Documented time point: week 3, after first cycle of checkpoint inhibitor. The specimen was blood, collected from a patient treated with checkpoint blockade. These receptors all stem from a human donor with melanoma.

V is TRBV18 and J is TRBJ2-7; D is unclear. CDR3 length equals 14 residues. Germline values: CDR1 KGHSH, CDR2 LQKENI. With 1 base removed from V and 0 bases from J, the gap between germline ends came to 7 bases. DNA of the CDR3: TGTGCCAGCTCACCACAGGTTAGCTCCTACGAGCAGTACTTC. As protein: CASSPQVSSYEQYF.

The chain recombines TRBV5-1 with TRBJ1-2, with unresolved D. This CDR3 comprises 15 residues. V dropped 0 bases and J dropped 0 bases, with 9 bases sitting between them. Germline-derived CDR1 and CDR2 are SGHRS and YFSETQ. The CDR3 sequence: CASSLVGPANYGYTF. As DNA, the CDR3 is TGCGCCAGCAGCTTGGTTGGGCCGGCTAACTATGGCTACACCTTC.

The chain joins TRBV6-5 to TRBJ2-1, with 8 bases aligning to TRBD2. The CDR3 consists of 14 residues. V lost 9 bases, J lost 3 bases, and 7 bases stayed unmatched. Germline loops: CDR1 MNHEY, CDR2 SVGAGI. DNA of the CDR3: TGTGCCAGTAGAGGGCGGGGGGACTACAATGAGCAGTTCTTC. Residues: CASRGRGDYNEQFF.

Notes on this clone: Other DNA sequences within the sample encode an identical CDR3. The chain joins TRBV5-1 to TRBJ2-7; D gene unclear. V lost 0 bases and J lost 2, with 9 bases in between. This CDR3 comprises 14 residues. Germline V gives CDR1 SGHRS, CDR2 YFSETQ. The CDR3 here is CASSLDSLAYEQYF. DNA of the CDR3: TGCGCCAGCAGCTTGGACAGCCTTGCCTACGAGCAGTACTTC. The entire variable domain, with the rest obtained from reference TRBV5-1 and TRBJ2-7, is as follows: KAGVTQTPRYLIKTRGQQVTLSCSPISGHRSVSWYQQTPGQGLQFLFEYFSETQRNKGNFPGRFSGRQFSNSRSEMNVSTLELGDSALYLCASSLDSLAYEQYFGPGTRLTVT.

This clone has just a few counts. The chain joins TRBV28 to TRBJ2-7, with a possible D match to TRBD2 (5 bases). The V and J ends lost 3 bases and 6 bases respectively, with 15 bases between them. Germline V CDR1 and CDR2: MDHEN, SYDVKM. The CDR3 is 14 amino acids. Written as DNA, the CDR3 is TGTGCCAGCAGTTTCTCTCGGAGGCGGCTCGAGCAGTACTTC. It encodes CASSFSRRRLEQYF.

There are a few counts of this clone. The rearrangement uses TRBV7-6 and TRBJ1-5; D unresolved. The CDR3 runs 13 residues. The V and J ends lost 4 bases and 6 bases respectively, with 10 bases between them. In germline, CDR1 is SGHVS, CDR2 FNYEAQ. The CDR3 reads CASSSDRGQPQHF. CDR3 nucleotides: TGTGCCAGCAGCTCCGACCGTGGTCAGCCCCAGCATTTT.

The chain uses TRBV7-9 and TRBJ1-4, with D unclear. The CDR3 runs to 13 residues. V lost 5 bases and J lost 6, with 10 bases in between. Germline V gives CDR1 SEHNR, CDR2 FQNEAQ (reference sequence). The CDR3 coding sequence is TGTGCCAGCAGCCTCCCATCTGATGAAAAACTGTTTTTT. Protein: CASSLPSDEKLFF.

The chain joins TRBV15 to TRBJ1-1; D possibly corresponds to TRBD1 (6 bases). CDR3 size: 13 residues. Germline CDR1 LNHNV, CDR2 YYDKDF (reference sequence). V lost 2 bases and J lost 6, with 10 bases in between. In DNA, the CDR3 is TGTGCCACCAGCAGAAGGGGGACCCCTGAAGCTTTCTTT. Protein sequence: CATSRRGTPEAFF.

The chain employs TRBV28 and TRBJ1-1; 8 bases agree with TRBD1. V trimming: 6 bases; J trimming: 1 base; junction bases outside the gene matches: 7. Germline values: CDR1 MDHEN, CDR2 SYDVKM. The CDR3 runs 15 residues. The CDR3 nucleotides read TGTGCCAGCAGCTGGACAGGGAGGGGGAACACTGAAGCTTTCTTT. Translation: CASSWTGRGNTEAFF.